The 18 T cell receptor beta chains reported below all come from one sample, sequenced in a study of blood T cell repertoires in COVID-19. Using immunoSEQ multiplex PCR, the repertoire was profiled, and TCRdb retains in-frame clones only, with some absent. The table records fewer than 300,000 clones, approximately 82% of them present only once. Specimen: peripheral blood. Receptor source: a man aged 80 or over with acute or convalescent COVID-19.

The CDR3 DNA reads as TGTGCCAGCAGGCGGACTAGCGGCCAAGAGACCCAGTACTTC. This encodes CASRRTSGQETQYF. The rearrangement uses TRBV2 and TRBJ2-5; 10 bases align to TRBD2. The germline V gene encodes CDR1 SNHLY and CDR2 FYNNEI. The CDR3 is 14 amino acids. The V segment lost 6 bases and the J segment 1 base; nucleotides outside the gene matches: 2.

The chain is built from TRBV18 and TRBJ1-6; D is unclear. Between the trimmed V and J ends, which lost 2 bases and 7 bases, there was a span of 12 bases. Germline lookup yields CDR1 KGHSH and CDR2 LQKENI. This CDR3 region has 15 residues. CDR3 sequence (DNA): TGTGCCAGCTCACCATCGGTGGTGTCGAATTCACCCCTCCACTTT. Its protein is CASSPSVVSNSPLHF. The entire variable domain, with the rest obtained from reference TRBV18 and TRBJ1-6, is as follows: NAGVMQNPRHLVRRRGQEARLRCSPMKGHSHVYWYRQLPEEGLKFMVYLQKENIIDESGMPKERFSAEFPKEGPSILRIQQVVRGDSAAYFCASSPSVVSNSPLHFGNGTRLTVT.

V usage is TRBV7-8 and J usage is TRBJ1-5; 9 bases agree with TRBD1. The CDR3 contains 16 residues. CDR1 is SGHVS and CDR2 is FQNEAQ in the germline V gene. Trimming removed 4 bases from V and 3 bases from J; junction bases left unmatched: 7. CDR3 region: CASSSRGQGNNQPQHF. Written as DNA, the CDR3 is TGTGCCAGCAGCTCGAGGGGACAGGGTAACAATCAGCCCCAGCATTTT.

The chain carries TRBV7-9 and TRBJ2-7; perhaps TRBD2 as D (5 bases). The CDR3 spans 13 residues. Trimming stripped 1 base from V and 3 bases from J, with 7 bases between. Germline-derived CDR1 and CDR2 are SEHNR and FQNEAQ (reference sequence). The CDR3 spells CASSLEEDYEQYF. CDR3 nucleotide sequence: TGTGCCAGCAGCTTAGAGGAGGACTACGAGCAGTACTTC.

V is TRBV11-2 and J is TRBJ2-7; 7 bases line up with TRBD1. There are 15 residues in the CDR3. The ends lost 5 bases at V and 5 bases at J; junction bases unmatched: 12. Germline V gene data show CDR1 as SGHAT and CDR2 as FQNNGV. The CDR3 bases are TGTGCCAGCAGCCCCCCGGGACAGAGAGGCCACGAGCAGTACTTC. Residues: CASSPPGQRGHEQYF.

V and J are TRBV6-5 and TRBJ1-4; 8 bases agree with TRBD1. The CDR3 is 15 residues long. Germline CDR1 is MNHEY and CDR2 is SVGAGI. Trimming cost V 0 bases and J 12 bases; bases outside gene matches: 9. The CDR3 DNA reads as TGTGCCAGCAGTTACTCCTCAGGGGGCCCGAGCGAACTGTTTTTT. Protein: CASSYSSGGPSELFF.

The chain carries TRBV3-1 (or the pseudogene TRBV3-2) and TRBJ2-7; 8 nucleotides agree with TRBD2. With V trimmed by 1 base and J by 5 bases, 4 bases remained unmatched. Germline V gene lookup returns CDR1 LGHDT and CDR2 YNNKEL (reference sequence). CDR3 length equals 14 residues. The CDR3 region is CASSQGTSSHEQYF. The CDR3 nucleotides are TGTGCCAGCAGCCAAGGGACTAGCAGTCACGAGCAGTACTTC.

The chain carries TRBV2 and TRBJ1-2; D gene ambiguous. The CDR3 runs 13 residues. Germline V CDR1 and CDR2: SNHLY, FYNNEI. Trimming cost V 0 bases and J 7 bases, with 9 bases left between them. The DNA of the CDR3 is TGTGCCAGCAGTGAAGCGAAGAGGGCTGGCTACACCTTC. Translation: CASSEAKRAGYTF. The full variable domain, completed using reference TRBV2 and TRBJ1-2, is EPEVTQTPSHQVTQMGQEVILRCVPISNHLYFYWYRQILGQKVEFLVSFYNNEISEKSEIFDDQFSVERPDGSNFTLKIRSTKLEDSAMYFCASSEAKRAGYTFGSGTRLTVV.

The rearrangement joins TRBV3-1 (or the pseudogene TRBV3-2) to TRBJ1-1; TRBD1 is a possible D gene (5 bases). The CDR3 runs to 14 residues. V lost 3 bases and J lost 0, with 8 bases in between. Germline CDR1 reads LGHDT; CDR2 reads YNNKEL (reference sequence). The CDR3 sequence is CASSQGRVNTEAFF. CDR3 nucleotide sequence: TGTGCCAGCAGCCAGGGCAGGGTGAACACTGAAGCTTTCTTT.

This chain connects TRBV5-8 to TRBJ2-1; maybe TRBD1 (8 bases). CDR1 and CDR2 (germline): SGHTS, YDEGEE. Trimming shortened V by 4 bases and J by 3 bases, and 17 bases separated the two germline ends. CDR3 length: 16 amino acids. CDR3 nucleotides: TGTGCCAGCAGCCGGAGCGGGACAGGAGTCTACAATGAGCAGTTCTTC. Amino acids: CASSRSGTGVYNEQFF.

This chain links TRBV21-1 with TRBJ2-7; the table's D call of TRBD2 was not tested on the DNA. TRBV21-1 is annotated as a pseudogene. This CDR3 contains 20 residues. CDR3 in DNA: TGTGCCAGCAGCACCCCTGTTCCTCGAGTACGGGATCCCAGCTCCTACGAGCAGTACTTC. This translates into CASSTPVPRVRDPSSYEQYF.

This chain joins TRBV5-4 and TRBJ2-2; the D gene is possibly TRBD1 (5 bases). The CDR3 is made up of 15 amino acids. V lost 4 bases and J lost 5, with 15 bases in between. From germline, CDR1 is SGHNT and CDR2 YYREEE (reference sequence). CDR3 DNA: TGTGCCAGCAGCCAGACATTGACAGAAACCGGGGAGCTGTTTTTT. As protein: CASSQTLTETGELFF. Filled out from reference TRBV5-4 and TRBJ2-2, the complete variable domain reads ETGVTQSPTHLIKTRGQQVTLRCSSQSGHNTVSWYQQALGQGPQFIFQYYREEENGRGNFPPRFSGLQFPNYSSELNVNALELDDSALYLCASSQTLTETGELFFGEGSRLTVL.

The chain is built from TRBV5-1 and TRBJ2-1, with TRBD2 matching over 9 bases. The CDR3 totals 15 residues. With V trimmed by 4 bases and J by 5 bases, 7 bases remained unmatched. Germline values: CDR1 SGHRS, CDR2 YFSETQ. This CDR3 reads CASSRSGGGNNEQFF. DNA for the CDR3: TGCGCCAGCAGCCGTAGCGGGGGCGGAAACAATGAGCAGTTCTTC.

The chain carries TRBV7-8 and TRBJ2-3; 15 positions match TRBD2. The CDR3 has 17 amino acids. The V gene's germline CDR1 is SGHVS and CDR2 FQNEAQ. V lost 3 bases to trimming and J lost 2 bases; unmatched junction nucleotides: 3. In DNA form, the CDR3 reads TGTGCCAGCAGCTTGGGGACTAGCGGGGGGTTCACAGATACGCAGTATTTT. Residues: CASSLGTSGGFTDTQYF.

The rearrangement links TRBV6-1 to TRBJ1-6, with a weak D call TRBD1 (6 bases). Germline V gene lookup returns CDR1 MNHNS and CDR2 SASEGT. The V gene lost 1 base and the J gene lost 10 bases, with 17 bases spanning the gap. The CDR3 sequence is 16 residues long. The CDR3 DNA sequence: TGTGCCAGCAGTGAAGGGGGGTACAGGGTTTGGTCACCCCTCCACTTT. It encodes CASSEGGYRVWSPLHF.

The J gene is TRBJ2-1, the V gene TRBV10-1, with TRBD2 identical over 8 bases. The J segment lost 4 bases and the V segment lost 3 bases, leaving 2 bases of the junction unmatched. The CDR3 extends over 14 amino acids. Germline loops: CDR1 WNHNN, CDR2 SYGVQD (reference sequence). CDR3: CASSDLAGYNEQFF. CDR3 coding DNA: TGCGCCAGCAGTGATTTAGCGGGGTACAATGAGCAGTTCTTC.

The CDR3 sequence: CASSHTGRSSYNEQFF. CDR3 DNA sequence: TGCGCCAGCAGCCACACAGGACGGAGCTCCTACAATGAGCAGTTCTTC. The rearrangement links TRBV4-1 to TRBJ2-1, with D tentatively TRBD1 (5 bases). Germline V gene data show CDR1 as MGHRA and CDR2 as YSYEKL. The V end lost 3 bases, the J end lost 0 bases, and 12 bases lay between the germline ends. CDR3 length: 16 amino acids.

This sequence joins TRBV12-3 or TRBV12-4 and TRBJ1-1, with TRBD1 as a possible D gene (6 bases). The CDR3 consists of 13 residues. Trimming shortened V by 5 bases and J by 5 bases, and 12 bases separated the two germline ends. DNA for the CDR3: TGTGCCAGCAGTATACAGGGTGATACTGAAGCTTTCTTT. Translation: CASSIQGDTEAFF.